This record covers a single T cell receptor beta chain. Its specificity is not known. Sequenced material consisted of expressed TCRB transcripts (all of the isolated RNA was reverse transcribed). Assay: immunoSEQ multiplex PCR; the TCRdb copy retains only in-frame clones and omits some. The sample has about 650,000 clones, roughly 12% seen once. These data belong to a study of beta chain features in type 1 diabetes. Study-level points and caveats: Among all four CD4+ subsets, Type 1 diabetes patients had TCRB CDR3s that were moderately but significantly shorter.

CDR3 size: 16 residues. V lost 3 bases, J lost 4 bases, and 18 bases lay in between. Germline values: CDR1 SQVTM, CDR2 ANQGSEA. The gene calls are TRBV29-1 and TRBJ2-2; D tentatively reads TRBD1 or TRBD2 (6 bases each). The sequence came from a man between 25 and 39 years old with type 1 diabetes. The source material was naive CD4+ T cells from blood. The CDR3 here is CSVEGGGTSLTGELFF. The DNA for the CDR3 is TGCAGCGTTGAGGGGGGCGGAACTTCGCTCACCGGGGAGCTGTTTTTT.